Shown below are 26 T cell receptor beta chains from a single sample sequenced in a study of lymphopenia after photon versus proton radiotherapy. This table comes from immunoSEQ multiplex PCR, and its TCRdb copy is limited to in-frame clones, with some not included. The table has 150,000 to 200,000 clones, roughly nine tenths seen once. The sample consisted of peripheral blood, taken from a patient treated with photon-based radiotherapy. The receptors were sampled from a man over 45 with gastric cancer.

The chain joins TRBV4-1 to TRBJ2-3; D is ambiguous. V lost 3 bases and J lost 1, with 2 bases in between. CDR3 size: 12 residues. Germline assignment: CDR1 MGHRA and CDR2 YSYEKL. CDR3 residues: CASSQRTDTQYF. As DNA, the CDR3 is TGCGCCAGCAGCCAGCGCACAGATACGCAGTATTTT.

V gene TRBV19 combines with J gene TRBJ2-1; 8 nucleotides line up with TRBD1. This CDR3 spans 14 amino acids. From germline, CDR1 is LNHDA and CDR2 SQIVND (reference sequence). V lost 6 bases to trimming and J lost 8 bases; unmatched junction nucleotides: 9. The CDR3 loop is CASRTGQALDEQFF. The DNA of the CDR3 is TGTGCCAGTAGAACGGGACAGGCTTTGGATGAGCAGTTCTTC.

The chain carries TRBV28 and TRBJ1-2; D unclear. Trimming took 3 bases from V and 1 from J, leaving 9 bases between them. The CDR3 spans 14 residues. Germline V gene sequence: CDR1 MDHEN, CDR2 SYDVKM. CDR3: CASSFLHVNYGYTF. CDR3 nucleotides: TGTGCCAGCAGTTTTCTCCATGTTAACTATGGCTACACCTTC.

This chain's CDR3 is CASSPGVAEIHYEQYF. For the CDR3, the DNA is TGTGCCAGCTCACCCGGGGTAGCGGAAATACACTACGAGCAGTACTTC. This chain uses TRBV18 with TRBJ2-7; tentatively, D is TRBD2 (6 bases). The germline CDR1 and CDR2 sequences are KGHSH and LQKENI. This CDR3 contains 16 residues. Trimming took off 3 bases at V and 3 bases at J, with 18 bases between the two ends.

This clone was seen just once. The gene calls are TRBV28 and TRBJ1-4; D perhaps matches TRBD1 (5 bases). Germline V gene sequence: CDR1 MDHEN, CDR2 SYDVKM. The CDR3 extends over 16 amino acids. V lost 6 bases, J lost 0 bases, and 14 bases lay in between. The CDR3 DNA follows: TGTGCCAGCAGCCTAGGGCGGGGGGCAACTAATGAAAAACTGTTTTTT. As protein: CASSLGRGATNEKLFF. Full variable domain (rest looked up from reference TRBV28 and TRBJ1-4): DVKVTQSSRYLVKRTGEKVFLECVQDMDHENMFWYRQDPGLGLRLIYFSYDVKMKEKGDIPEGYSVSREKKERFSLILESASTNQTSMYLCASSLGRGATNEKLFFGSGTQLSVL.

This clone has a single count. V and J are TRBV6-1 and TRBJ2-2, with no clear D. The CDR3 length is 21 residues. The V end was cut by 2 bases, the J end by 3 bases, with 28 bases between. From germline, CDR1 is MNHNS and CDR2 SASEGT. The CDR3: CASSERVALGQTISYTGELFF. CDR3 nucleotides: TGTGCCAGCAGTGAAAGGGTCGCCTTAGGGCAGACGATAAGTTACACCGGGGAGCTGTTTTTT.

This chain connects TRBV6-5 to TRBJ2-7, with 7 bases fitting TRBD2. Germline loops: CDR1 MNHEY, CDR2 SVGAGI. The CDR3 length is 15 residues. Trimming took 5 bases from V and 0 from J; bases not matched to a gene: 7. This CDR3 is CASSRAGMSSYEQYF. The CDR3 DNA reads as TGTGCCAGCAGTAGAGCGGGGATGAGCTCCTACGAGCAGTACTTC.

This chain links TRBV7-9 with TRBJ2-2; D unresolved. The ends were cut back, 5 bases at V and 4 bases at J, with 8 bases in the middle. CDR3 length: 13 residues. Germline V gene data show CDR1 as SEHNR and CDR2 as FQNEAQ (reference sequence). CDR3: CASSPVATGELFF. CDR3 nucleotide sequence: TGTGCCAGCAGCCCGGTGGCCACCGGGGAGCTGTTTTTT.

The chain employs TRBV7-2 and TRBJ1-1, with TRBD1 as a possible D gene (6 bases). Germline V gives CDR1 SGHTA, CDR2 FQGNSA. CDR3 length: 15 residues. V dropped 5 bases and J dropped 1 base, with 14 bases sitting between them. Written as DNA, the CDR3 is TGTGCCAGCAGCCAGGGGCTCTGGGGGAACACTGAAGCTTTCTTT. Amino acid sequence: CASSQGLWGNTEAFF. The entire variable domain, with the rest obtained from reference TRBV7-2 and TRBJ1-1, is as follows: GAGVSQSPSNKVTEKGKDVELRCDPISGHTALYWYRQSLGQGLEFLIYFQGNSAPDKSGLPSDRFSAERTGGSVSTLTIQRTQQEDSAVYLCASSQGLWGNTEAFFGQGTRLTVV.

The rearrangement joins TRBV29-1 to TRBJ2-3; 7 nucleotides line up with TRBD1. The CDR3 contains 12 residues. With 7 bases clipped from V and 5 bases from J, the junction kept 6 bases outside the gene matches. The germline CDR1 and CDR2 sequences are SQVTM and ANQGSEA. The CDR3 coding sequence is TGCAGCGCTGGACAGGCAGGAGATACGCAGTATTTT. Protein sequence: CSAGQAGDTQYF.

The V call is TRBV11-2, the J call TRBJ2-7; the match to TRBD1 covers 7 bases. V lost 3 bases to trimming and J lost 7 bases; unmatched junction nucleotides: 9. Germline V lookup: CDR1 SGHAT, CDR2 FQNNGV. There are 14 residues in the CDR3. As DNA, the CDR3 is TGTGCCAGCAGCTTTGCCGACAGGGCTGAGGAGCAGTACTTC. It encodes CASSFADRAEEQYF.

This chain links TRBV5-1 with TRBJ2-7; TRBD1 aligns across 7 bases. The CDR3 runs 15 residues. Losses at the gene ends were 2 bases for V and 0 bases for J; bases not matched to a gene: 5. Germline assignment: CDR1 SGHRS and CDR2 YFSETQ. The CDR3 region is CASSFSGQSSYEQYF. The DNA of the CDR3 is TGCGCCAGCAGCTTTTCGGGACAGAGCTCCTACGAGCAGTACTTC.

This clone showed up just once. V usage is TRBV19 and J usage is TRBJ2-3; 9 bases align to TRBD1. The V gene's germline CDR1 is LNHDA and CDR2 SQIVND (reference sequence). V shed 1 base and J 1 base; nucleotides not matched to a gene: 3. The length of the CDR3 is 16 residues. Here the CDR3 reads CASSIGNRGRTDTQYF. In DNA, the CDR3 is TGTGCCAGTAGTATAGGAAACAGGGGGCGCACAGATACGCAGTATTTT.

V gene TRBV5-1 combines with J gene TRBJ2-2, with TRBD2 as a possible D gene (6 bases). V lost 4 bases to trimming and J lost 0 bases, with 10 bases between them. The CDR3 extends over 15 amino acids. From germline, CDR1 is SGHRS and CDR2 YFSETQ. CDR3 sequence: CASSVGSSNTGELFF. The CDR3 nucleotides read TGCGCCAGCAGCGTCGGGAGCTCGAACACCGGGGAGCTGTTTTTT. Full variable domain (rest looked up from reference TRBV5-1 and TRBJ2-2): KAGVTQTPRYLIKTRGQQVTLSCSPISGHRSVSWYQQTPGQGLQFLFEYFSETQRNKGNFPGRFSGRQFSNSRSEMNVSTLELGDSALYLCASSVGSSNTGELFFGEGSRLTVL.

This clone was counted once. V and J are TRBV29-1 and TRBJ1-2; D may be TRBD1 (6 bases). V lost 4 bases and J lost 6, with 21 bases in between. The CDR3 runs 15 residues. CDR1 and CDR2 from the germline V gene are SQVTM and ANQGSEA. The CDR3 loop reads CSVVRIYRDYDGYTF. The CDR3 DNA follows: TGCAGCGTTGTCAGAATCTACAGGGATTATGATGGCTACACCTTC.

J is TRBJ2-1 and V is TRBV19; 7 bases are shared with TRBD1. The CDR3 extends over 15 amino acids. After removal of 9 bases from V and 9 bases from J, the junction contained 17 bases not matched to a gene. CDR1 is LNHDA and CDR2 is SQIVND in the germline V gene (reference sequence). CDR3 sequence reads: CASAGVDRARIEQFF. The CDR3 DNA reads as TGTGCCAGCGCAGGGGTCGACAGGGCGAGGATTGAGCAGTTCTTC.

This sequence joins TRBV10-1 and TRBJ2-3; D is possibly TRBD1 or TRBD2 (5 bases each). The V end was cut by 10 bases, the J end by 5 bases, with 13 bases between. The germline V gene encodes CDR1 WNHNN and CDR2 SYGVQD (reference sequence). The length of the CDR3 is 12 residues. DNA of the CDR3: TGCGCCACCGGGACCAAGGGAGATACGCAGTATTTT. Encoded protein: CATGTKGDTQYF.

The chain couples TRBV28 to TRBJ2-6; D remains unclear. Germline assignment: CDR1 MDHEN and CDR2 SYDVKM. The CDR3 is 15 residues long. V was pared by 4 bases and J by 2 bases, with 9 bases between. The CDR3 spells CASSSNAPGANVLTF. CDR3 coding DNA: TGTGCCAGCAGTTCTAATGCCCCTGGGGCCAACGTCCTGACTTTC.

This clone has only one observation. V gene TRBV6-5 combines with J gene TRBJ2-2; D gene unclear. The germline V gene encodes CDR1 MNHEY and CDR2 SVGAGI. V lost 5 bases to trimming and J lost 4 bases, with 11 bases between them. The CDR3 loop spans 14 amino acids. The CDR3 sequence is CASSLNTFTGELFF. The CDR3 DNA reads TGTGCCAGCAGTCTTAACACCTTCACCGGGGAGCTGTTTTTT.

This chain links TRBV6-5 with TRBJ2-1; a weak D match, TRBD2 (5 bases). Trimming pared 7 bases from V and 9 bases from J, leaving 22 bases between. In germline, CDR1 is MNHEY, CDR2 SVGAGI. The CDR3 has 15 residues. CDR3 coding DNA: TGTGCCAGCACCCTCTCCCCGGACTCTACCGTTGAGCAGTTCTTC. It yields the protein CASTLSPDSTVEQFF.

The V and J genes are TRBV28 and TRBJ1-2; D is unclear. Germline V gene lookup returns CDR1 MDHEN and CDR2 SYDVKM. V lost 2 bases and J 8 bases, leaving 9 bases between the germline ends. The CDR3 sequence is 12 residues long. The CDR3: CASSLEDRGYTF. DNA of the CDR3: TGTGCCAGCAGTTTAGAGGACCGAGGCTACACCTTC.

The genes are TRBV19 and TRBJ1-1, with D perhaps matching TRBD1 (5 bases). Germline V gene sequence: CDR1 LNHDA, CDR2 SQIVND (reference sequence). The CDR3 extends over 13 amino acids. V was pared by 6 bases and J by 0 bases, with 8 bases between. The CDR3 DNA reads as TGTGCCAGTAGACAGGACATGAACACTGAAGCTTTCTTT. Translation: CASRQDMNTEAFF. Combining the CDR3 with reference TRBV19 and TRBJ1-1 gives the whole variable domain DGGITQSPKYLFRKEGQNVTLSCEQNLNHDAMYWYRQDPGQGLRLIYYSQIVNDFQKGDIAEGYSVSREKKESFPLTVTSAQKNPTAFYLCASRQDMNTEAFFGQGTRLTVV.

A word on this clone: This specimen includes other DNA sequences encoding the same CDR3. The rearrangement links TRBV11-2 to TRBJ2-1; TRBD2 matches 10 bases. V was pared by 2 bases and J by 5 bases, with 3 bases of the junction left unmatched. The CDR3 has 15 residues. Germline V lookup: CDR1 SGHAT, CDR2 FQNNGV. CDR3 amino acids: CASSLLAGGHNEQFF. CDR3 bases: TGTGCCAGCAGCTTATTAGCGGGAGGCCACAATGAGCAGTTCTTC.

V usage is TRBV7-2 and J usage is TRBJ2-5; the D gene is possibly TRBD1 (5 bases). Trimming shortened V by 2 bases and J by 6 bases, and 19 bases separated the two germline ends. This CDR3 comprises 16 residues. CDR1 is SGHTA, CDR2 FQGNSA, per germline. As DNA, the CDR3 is TGTGCCAGCAGCTTAACCCCCCGGCAGGGATTGAAGACCCAGTACTTC. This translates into CASSLTPRQGLKTQYF.

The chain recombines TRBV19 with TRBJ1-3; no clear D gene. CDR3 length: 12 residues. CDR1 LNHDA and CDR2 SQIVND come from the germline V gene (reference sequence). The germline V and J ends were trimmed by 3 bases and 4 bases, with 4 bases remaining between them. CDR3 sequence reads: CASSIEGNTIYF. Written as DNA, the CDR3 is TGTGCCAGTAGTATTGAGGGAAACACCATATATTTT.

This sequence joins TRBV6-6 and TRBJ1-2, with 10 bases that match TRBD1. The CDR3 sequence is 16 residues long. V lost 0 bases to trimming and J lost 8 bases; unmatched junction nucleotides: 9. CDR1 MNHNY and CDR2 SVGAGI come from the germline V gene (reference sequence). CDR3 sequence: CASSYSGQGPSGGYTF. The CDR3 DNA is TGTGCCAGCAGTTACTCGGGACAGGGGCCATCGGGGGGCTACACCTTC.